Listed below are T cell receptor beta chains from one sample, sequenced in a study of blood T cell repertoires in COVID-19. TCRdb keeps only in-frame clones here, not all; method: immunoSEQ multiplex PCR. The sample consists of 180,000 or so clones, 86% of them appearing once. Source material: PBMCs or T cells enriched from blood (not recorded which). The receptors originated from a woman in her twenties or thirties who had recovered from COVID-19. Both conserved end residues are part of each CDR3. The D gene is left open where the match is weak. For some rows the clone size is stated as once, few or many, or as a class when expanded; others skip it.

d_call	clone_size	v_call	j_call	cdr3_length	cdr3_nt	cdr3_aa
NA	NA	TRBV28	TRBJ2-7	13	TGTGCCAGCAGTTTCTCCCCTGTCTACGAGCAGTACTTC	CASSFSPVYEQYF
NA	NA	TRBV6-5	TRBJ2-5	13	TGTGCCAGCAGTTACTCTCAAAAAGAGACCCAGTACTTC	CASSYSQKETQYF
TRBD2	NA	TRBV9	TRBJ2-1	15	TGTGCCAGCAGCGTTGGGACTAGCGCCTACAATGAGCAGTTCTTC	CASSVGTSAYNEQFF
NA	NA	TRBV28	TRBJ1-2	12	TGTGCCAGCAGCCCGAGGGTCTATGGCTACACCTTC	CASSPRVYGYTF
NA	once	TRBV2	TRBJ1-4	15	TGTGCCAGCAGTGAAAATCTGGGAGGGTATGAAAAACTGTTTTTT	CASSENLGGYEKLFF
TRBD1	few	TRBV5-4	TRBJ1-2	15	TGTGCCAGCAGCGGGAACCGGGACAGTCTGTATGGCTACACCTTC	CASSGNRDSLYGYTF
TRBD1	NA	TRBV10-1	TRBJ2-1	13	TGCGCCAGCCACTTTGACAGGGCCAATGAGCAGTTCTTC	CASHFDRANEQFF
NA	NA	TRBV5-1	TRBJ1-2	19	TGCGCCAGCAGCCCCCCGTTCGGGGGTCTATCCGACAACTTAAATGGCTACACCTTC	CASSPPFGGLSDNLNGYTF
NA	NA	TRBV6-5	TRBJ1-2	15	TGTGCCAGCAGTTACACGACTCGGACAGCTCTAGGCTACACCTTC	CASSYTTRTALGYTF
TRBD1	once	TRBV12-3/TRBV12-4	TRBJ1-1	13	TGTGCCAGCAGTTTAGGGGACAGGACTGAAGCTTTCTTT	CASSLGDRTEAFF
NA	NA	TRBV30	TRBJ2-1	12	TGTGCCTGGATGGAGGGGTCTAATGAGCAGTTCTTC	CAWMEGSNEQFF
NA	NA	TRBV6-5	TRBJ1-3	14	TGTGCCAGCAAACCCATCGGCTCTGGAAACACCATATATTTT	CASKPIGSGNTIYF
NA	NA	TRBV29-1	TRBJ2-7	14	TGCAGCGCCCTGTCCGTGGGCAGGATCCACGAGCAGTACTTC	CSALSVGRIHEQYF
TRBD1	NA	TRBV6-1	TRBJ1-6	16	TGTGCCAGCAGTGCAACAGGGGGCTCCTATAATTCACCCCTCCACTTT	CASSATGGSYNSPLHF
NA	NA	TRBV27	TRBJ2-6	19	TGTGCCAGCAGTTTATATCGTGGGCAGCCCGGCGCTGGGGCCAACGTCCTGACTTTC	CASSLYRGQPGAGANVLTF
NA	NA	TRBV20-1	TRBJ2-1	15	TGCAGTGCTAGTGTCCCCGGATTTGGGCGAAGTGAGCAGTTCTTC	CSASVPGFGRSEQFF
NA	NA	TRBV18	TRBJ1-5	14	TGTGCCACCGAAGAACAGGCTAGCAATCAGCCCCAGCATTTT	CATEEQASNQPQHF
NA	once	TRBV3-1/TRBV3-2	TRBJ1-2	12	TGTGCCAGCAGCCAAGCAGACAGGACTCACACCTTC	CASSQADRTHTF
NA	NA	TRBV4-1	TRBJ2-3	17	TGCGCCAGCAGCCAAGATTGGCGCCGGGAGACGACAGATACGCAGTATTTT	CASSQDWRRETTDTQYF
TRBD2	NA	TRBV19	TRBJ2-1	13	TGTGCCAGTAGTCGGGGACTATCTTACGAGCAGTTCTTC	CASSRGLSYEQFF
NA	NA	TRBV6-1	TRBJ2-6	15	TGTGCCAGCAGTGAAACAGACTCTGGGGCCAACGTCCTGACTTTC	CASSETDSGANVLTF
NA	NA	TRBV7-8	TRBJ2-5	13	TGTGCCAGCAGGTTCGACATCCAAGAGACCCAGTACTTC	CASRFDIQETQYF
TRBD1	NA	TRBV7-8	TRBJ1-5	19	TGTGCCAGCAGCCAACCCGGACCCGGACAGGTTGTGAGCAATCAGCCCCAGCATTTT	CASSQPGPGQVVSNQPQHF
TRBD1	NA	TRBV5-1	TRBJ2-7	15	TGCGCCAGCAGCTTGGGACAGGGACCGAACTACGAGCAGTACTTC	CASSLGQGPNYEQYF
NA	NA	TRBV3-1/TRBV3-2	TRBJ2-5	13	TGTGCCAGCAGCCTAATACGGGGGAGAACCCAGTACTTC	CASSLIRGRTQYF
NA	NA	TRBV27	TRBJ2-1	16	TGTGCCAGCAGTCCTGGACTAAGCCTCTCCTACAATGAGCAGTTCTTC	CASSPGLSLSYNEQFF
TRBD1	NA	TRBV7-9	TRBJ1-6	15	TGTGCCAGCAGCTTGGCCCAGGGGGCGAAGTCACCCCTCCACTTT	CASSLAQGAKSPLHF
TRBD2	NA	TRBV7-7	TRBJ2-7	15	TGTGCTAGCAGTCGGCTAGCGGGTTACTCCTACGAGCAGTACTTC	CASSRLAGYSYEQYF
NA	NA	TRBV5-5	TRBJ1-5	18	TGTGCCAGCAGCTTGGAGGTAGGGGGGGATATTAGTTGGCAGCCCCAGCATTTT	CASSLEVGGDISWQPQHF
TRBD1	NA	TRBV30	TRBJ1-4	16	TGTGCCTGGAGTCCCGGGACAGGGATATCTAATGAAAAACTGTTTTTT	CAWSPGTGISNEKLFF
TRBD2	NA	TRBV19	TRBJ2-1	15	TGTGCCAGTAAATATAGCGGGTTAGCGGGCAATGAGCAGTTCTTC	CASKYSGLAGNEQFF
NA	NA	TRBV4-1	TRBJ1-1	13	TGCGCCAGCAGCCGGACAGTGAACACTGAAGCTTTCTTT	CASSRTVNTEAFF
TRBD2	NA	TRBV4-1	TRBJ2-1	16	TGCGCCAGCAGCCAAGTTTCCGGGAGGTCCTACAATGAGCAGTTCTTC	CASSQVSGRSYNEQFF
TRBD1	NA	TRBV25-1	TRBJ2-3	16	TGTGCCAGCAGTGACCGGGACAGCCCTAGCACAGATACGCAGTATTTT	CASSDRDSPSTDTQYF
NA	NA	TRBV4-1	TRBJ1-4	18	TGCGCCAGCAGCCAAGTCGGAGCCTCCGGGACAAATAATGAAAAACTGTTTTTT	CASSQVGASGTNNEKLFF
NA	NA	TRBV5-1	TRBJ2-2	14	TGCGCCAGCAGCTTGGGTAGCGGCACCGGGGAGCTGTTTTTT	CASSLGSGTGELFF
NA	once	TRBV2	TRBJ2-3	14	TGTGCCAGCACCGAGGAGATCCTCACAGATACGCAGTATTTT	CASTEEILTDTQYF
TRBD1	NA	TRBV25-1	TRBJ1-2	15	TGTGCCAGCAGTGAAGGGACAGGGGGCAACTATGGCTACACCTTC	CASSEGTGGNYGYTF
TRBD2	NA	TRBV13	TRBJ2-7	18	TGTGCCAGCAGCTTAGGTTTATCGCGGGAGGCAGATCTCTACGAGCAGTACTTC	CASSLGLSREADLYEQYF
NA	NA	TRBV7-9	TRBJ2-7	14	TGTGCCAGCAGCTTACGTGGACAAGGCTACGAGCAGTACTTC	CASSLRGQGYEQYF
NA	NA	TRBV24-1	TRBJ2-2	16	TGTGCCACCAGTGATTTGCAGGGGTGGGACACCGGGGAGCTGTTTTTT	CATSDLQGWDTGELFF